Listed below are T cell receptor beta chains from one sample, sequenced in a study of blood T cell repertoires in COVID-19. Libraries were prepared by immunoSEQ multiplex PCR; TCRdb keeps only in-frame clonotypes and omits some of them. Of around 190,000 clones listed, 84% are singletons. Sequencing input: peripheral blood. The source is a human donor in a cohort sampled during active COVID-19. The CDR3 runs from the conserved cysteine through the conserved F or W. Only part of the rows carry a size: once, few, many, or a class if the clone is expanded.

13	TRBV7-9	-	CASSSGGHLQQFF
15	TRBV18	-	CASSPQGLADNEQFF
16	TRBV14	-	CASSHGDDRASYGYTF
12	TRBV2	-	CASSERQRGAFF
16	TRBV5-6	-	CASSLSLGGANYGYTF
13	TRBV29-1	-	CSVEEVRVNEQFF
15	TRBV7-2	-	CASSLEGAFNQPQHF
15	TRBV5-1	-	CASSLRQGHDSPLHF
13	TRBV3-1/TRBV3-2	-	CASSQDPKNIQYF
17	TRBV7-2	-	CASSLSGQGARGYGYTF
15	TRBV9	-	CASSASGGDNTEAFF
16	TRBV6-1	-	CASSEALDREFYEQYF
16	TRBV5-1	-	CASSLAGGTRTTEAFF
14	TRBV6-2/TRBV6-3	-	CASSYGGTYNEQFF
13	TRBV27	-	CASHPGAGNEQFF
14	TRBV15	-	CATSRGGGGEKLFF
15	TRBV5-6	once	CASSYLGQVSYEQYF
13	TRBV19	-	CASSKTVNTEAFF
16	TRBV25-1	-	CASSEDGTGTLYGYTF
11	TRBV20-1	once	CSTDLNTEAFF
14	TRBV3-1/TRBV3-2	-	CASSFSSGANVLTF
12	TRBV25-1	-	CASSEYSGGYTF
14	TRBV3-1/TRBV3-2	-	CASTPGQRNTEAFF
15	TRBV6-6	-	CASSYPGLGALTYTF
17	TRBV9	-	CASSVGRGTRVAYEQYF
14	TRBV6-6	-	CASRGASRGNEQFF
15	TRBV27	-	CASSLGTGGLSEQFF
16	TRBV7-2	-	CASSLVPSGGYNEQFF
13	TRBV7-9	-	CASSRSTGDGYTF
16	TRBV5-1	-	CASSPVTGGRNEKLFF
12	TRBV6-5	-	CASTGSNQPQHF
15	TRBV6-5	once	CASSYGQGTTYEQYF
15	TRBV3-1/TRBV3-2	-	CASSQGVGGNQPQHF
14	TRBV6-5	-	CASNRGARGTEAFF
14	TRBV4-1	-	CASSQGSMRETQYF
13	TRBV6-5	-	CASRGGGNQPQHF
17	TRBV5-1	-	CASSLGRQGARIGELFF
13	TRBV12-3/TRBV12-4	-	CASSFGQSYEQYF
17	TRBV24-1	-	CATSHAGGGSSYNEQFF
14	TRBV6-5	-	CASSYVVGAAEQFF